The following is a T cell receptor beta chain sequence with its context. Its recognized antigen is unknown. Base qualities are missing; no much larger clone stands one base away. The sample belongs to a study of blood T cells in healthy people across ages (dated by TCRdb to between 2014 and 2016). Regarding the complete study: In model experiments, roughly one uniquely barcoded TCR beta cDNA molecule per two T cells was captured by template switching. The study measured age-related changes in TCR beta repertoire diversity using deep sequencing normalized with unique cDNA molecular identifiers. The donors were divided into four age groups: young (average around 15 years), middle-aged (approximately 39), aged (around 59) and long-lived (about 90). To avoid experimental bias, donors of different ages were spread randomly across the sequencing lanes. Using the same blood draw, the study looked at two additional independent replicas of 1 million unique cDNA reads for two donors, one aged 18 to 29 and the other aged 80 or older. General conclusions and limits of the study: Observed TCR beta diversity correlated strongly with the percentage of naive T cells measured by flow cytometry. Because donor CMV infection status was unknown, age-related changes in expanded clonotypes were potentially confounded. Observed TCR beta diversity per million T cells fell roughly linearly with age, and a significant reduction was already apparent by age about 38. Total diversity estimates from one million sequenced T cells were considered lower bounds and underestimates. Conclusive comparison of naive and antigen-experienced compartments was prevented by the profiling of bulk unsorted PBMCs. Compared with the aged group, the long-lived group had more naive CD4+ T cells, fewer expanded clones and increased TCR diversity, a pattern suggesting age selection.

The germline V gene gives CDR1 as SGDLS and CDR2 as YYNGEE. From the cysteine up to the phenylalanine, the CDR3 has a length of 14 residues. Left in the record is the CDR3 DNA by itself, 42 bases read in frame from the first base. The junction shows trimming of 2 bases on V and 2 bases on J, plus 8 bases between the germline ends. The 35 to 40 donors, aged about 6 to 100 years, were systemically healthy Caucasian individuals from Russia. About 9.1 milliliters of peripheral blood were collected from each donor into EDTA-treated Vacutainer tubes. Ficoll-Paque density-gradient centrifugation was used to isolate PBMCs, with at least 6.5 million per sample. Trizol reagent was used to extract total RNA from the PBMCs, yielding at least 5 micrograms per sample. The percentages of naive CD45RAhigh/CD27high T cells were determined by flow cytometry on a PBMC aliquot from every donor. Library creation used 5' RACE. The listed sequencing device is Illumina HiSeq 2500. A second PCR of roughly 6 to 11 cycles was performed with a sample-barcoded 5' primer and a J-beta primer mix. A unique molecular identifier was introduced onto each TCR beta cDNA molecule by a template-switch 5' adaptor carrying 12 random nucleotides. At least 2.5 million CDR3-containing paired-end reads were obtained from each sample. First-strand cDNA was synthesized from all RNA with the Mint cDNA synthesis kit, primed by a TRBC-specific oligonucleotide. After uracil-DNA glycosylase treatment, a first 18-cycle PCR used universal primers M1SS and BC2_uni_R on all cDNA. In the paper's pipeline: For normalization, 1 million high-quality reads were randomly selected from each sample, with every read carrying a distinct molecular identifier. Reads sharing molecular identifiers were discarded rather than binned into consensus sequences. CDR3 identification, clonotype clustering and error correction used MiTCR with a Q25 quality threshold and the strictest error-elimination algorithm. A nonparametric unseen species model with Euler transformation was used to estimate lower-bound total TCR beta diversity. TCRdb handled the public reads itself, with Q25 trimming in fastp and clone calling in MiXCR, and kept productive beta chains. Every CDR3 protein is listed once, alongside the most common genes and DNA of its rows. The V and J calls were not made by the authors but by TCRdb's processing. This sample gives fewer than 750,000 distinct CDR3 sequences in total; 40% to 50% of them show up just once. The ten largest account for around 23% of the sample.

The receptor was isolated from an elderly man in good health. Sequencing was carried out using blood. Recombination linked TRBV9 to TRBJ1-5; no D gene can be assigned with confidence. The CDR3 protein: CASSVPRRNQPQHF. The DNA reads as follows: TGTGCCAGCAGCGTCCCCCGGCGCAATCAGCCCCAGCATTTT.